Below are 24 T cell receptor beta chains sequenced from a single sample in a study of CD8 T cells in Susac syndrome. Random hexamers were used to reverse transcribe an amount of roughly 0.5 to 1 ug RNA. TCRdb processed the immunoSEQ multiplex PCR reads anew with MiXCR; each CDR3 protein has one entry. The sample yields roughly 200,000 distinct CDR3 sequences, roughly 95% seen once. The sequencing sample was made of CD4+ T cells from PBMCs. Receptor source: a human donor with multiple sclerosis.

This chain connects TRBV30 to TRBJ2-3; TRBD2 aligns across 8 bases. The V and J ends lost 2 bases and 3 bases, in that order; junction bases with no gene match: 4. Germline V CDR1 and CDR2: GTSNPN, SVGIG (reference sequence). CDR3 length: 14 amino acids. The CDR3 here is CAWSPPGGTDTQYF. The CDR3 nucleotides read TGTGCCTGGAGTCCTCCGGGGGGGACAGATACGCAGTATTTT.

CDR3 DNA sequence: TGTGCCTGGAGTGGGCGGAACACCATATATTTT. This gives the protein CAWSGRNTIYF. The chain couples TRBV30 to TRBJ1-3; D is undetermined. V lost 1 base, J lost 7 bases, and 5 bases lay in between. Germline V gene lookup returns CDR1 GTSNPN and CDR2 SVGIG (reference sequence). This CDR3 is built from 11 residues.

CDR3 in amino acids: CAWSTGYGGGLYGYTF. CDR3 nucleotides: TGTGCCTGGAGTACGGGATATGGTGGCGGACTCTATGGCTACACCTTC. The chain is built from TRBV30 and TRBJ1-2; no clear D gene. The germline V gene has CDR1 GTSNPN and CDR2 SVGIG (reference sequence). The CDR3 consists of 16 residues. The V end lost 2 bases, the J end lost 4 bases, and 20 bases lay between the germline ends.

The chain is built from TRBV5-1 and TRBJ1-2; TRBD1 agrees at 10 bases. After removal of 3 bases from V and 4 bases from J, the junction contained 3 bases not matched to a gene. The CDR3 has 14 amino acids. The V gene's germline CDR1 is SGHRS and CDR2 YFSETQ. As DNA, the CDR3 is TGCGCCAGCAGCTCGGACAGGGGGATCTATGGCTACACCTTC. It is translated as CASSSDRGIYGYTF.

The gene calls are TRBV6-1 and TRBJ1-2; no clear D gene. This CDR3 is 12 amino acids long. CDR1 and CDR2 (germline): MNHNS, SASEGT. Between the trimmed V and J ends, which lost 5 bases and 8 bases, there was a span of 12 bases. CDR3 in DNA: TGTGCCAGCAGTTTGCCCACGGGCGGCTACACCTTC. It encodes CASSLPTGGYTF.

The chain employs TRBV30 and TRBJ2-1; TRBD2 matches 12 bases. The CDR3 runs 15 residues. In germline, CDR1 is GTSNPN, CDR2 SVGIG (reference sequence). V dropped 4 bases and J dropped 2; count of bases not matched to a gene: 3. CDR3: CAWILAGGPYNEQFF. The CDR3 nucleotides are TGTGCCTGGATCCTAGCGGGGGGGCCCTACAATGAGCAGTTCTTC.

The chain recombines TRBV7-3 with TRBJ2-3; TRBD2 matches 11 bases. Germline assignment: CDR1 SGHTA and CDR2 FQGTGA. The trim removed 0 bases at V and 3 bases at J, leaving 2 bases unmatched. This CDR3 is 16 amino acids long. Here the CDR3 DNA reads TGTGCCAGCAGCTTAACTTCTAGCGGGGGGACAGATACGCAGTATTTT. This gives the protein CASSLTSSGGTDTQYF.

The chain is built from TRBV15 and TRBJ2-3; possible D gene TRBD2, 5 bases. The CDR3 covers 13 residues. Germline V gene lookup returns CDR1 LNHNV and CDR2 YYDKDF (reference sequence). V lost 7 bases and J lost 4, with 12 bases in between. CDR3 nucleotides: TGTGCCACCAAACGGGGTGGGGCAGATACGCAGTATTTT. Its protein product is CATKRGGADTQYF.

The rearrangement links TRBV6-2 or TRBV6-3 to TRBJ1-4; TRBD1 aligns across 7 bases. This CDR3 spans 14 amino acids. Per the germline V gene, CDR1 is MNHEY and CDR2 is SVGEGT. J lost 8 bases, V lost 7 bases, and 10 bases had no gene match. The CDR3 sequence is CASTQGVSREKLFF. CDR3 DNA sequence: TGTGCCAGCACCCAGGGGGTATCAAGGGAAAAACTGTTTTTT.

V is TRBV20-1 and J is TRBJ1-6, with D maybe TRBD1 (6 bases). CDR3 length equals 17 residues. Trimming cost V 5 bases and J 8 bases, with 25 bases left between them. CDR1 and CDR2 from the germline V gene are DFQATT and SNEGSKA (reference sequence). The CDR3 DNA is TGCAGTGCTTTCCCCTTTGGGACACCTGGTCCAGATTCACCCCTCCACTTT. Amino acids: CSAFPFGTPGPDSPLHF.

The chain joins TRBV14 to TRBJ2-6, with a tentative D call TRBD1 (5 bases). V was clipped by 4 bases and J by 0 bases, with 10 bases between them. The CDR3 is 16 amino acids. CDR1 is SGHDN and CDR2 is FVKESK in the germline V gene. CDR3 sequence reads: CASSPWTNSGANVLTF. Written as DNA, the CDR3 is TGTGCCAGCAGCCCCTGGACAAACTCTGGGGCCAACGTCCTGACTTTC.

The CDR3 DNA sequence: TGTGCCAGCAGTTTCGGGGGTTGGGAGAGCGAGCAGTACTTC. Encoded protein: CASSFGGWESEQYF. J is TRBJ2-7 and V is TRBV12-3 or TRBV12-4, with D tentatively TRBD2 (6 bases). V lost 3 bases and J 6 bases, leaving 15 bases between the germline ends. The CDR3 is 14 amino acids.

The genes are TRBV20-1 and TRBJ2-3; 7 bases map to TRBD1. The CDR3 has 15 residues. The germline CDR1 and CDR2 sequences are DFQATT and SNEGSKA (reference sequence). V shed 1 base and J 6 bases; nucleotides not matched to a gene: 10. DNA for the CDR3: TGCAGTGCTAGAGTCGAGACAGGGCCGGTTGATACGCAGTATTTT. Its protein product is CSARVETGPVDTQYF.

This rearrangement joins TRBV27 to TRBJ1-3, with 9 bases aligning to TRBD1. CDR1 and CDR2 (germline): MNHEY, SMNVEV (reference sequence). Unmatched junction bases numbered 9, after V lost 6 bases and J lost 0 bases. This CDR3 has 17 residues. The CDR3 bases are TGTGCCAGCAGCTCCGGACAGGGGCTCCCCTCTGGAAACACCATATATTTT. This codes for CASSSGQGLPSGNTIYF.

The V call is TRBV27, the J call TRBJ2-6; D is unresolved. V lost 2 bases and J lost 0, with 5 bases in between. CDR3 length: 15 residues. The germline V gene encodes CDR1 MNHEY and CDR2 SMNVEV (reference sequence). CDR3 nucleotide sequence: TGTGCCAGCAGTTTAGCTAGCTCTGGGGCCAACGTCCTGACTTTC. This gives the protein CASSLASSGANVLTF.

The chain employs TRBV6-5 and TRBJ2-5, with a tentative D call TRBD1 (5 bases). The CDR3 contains 13 residues. Trimming shortened V by 2 bases and J by 9 bases, and 13 bases separated the two germline ends. Germline V gives CDR1 MNHEY, CDR2 SVGAGI. The CDR3 region is CASSYNLPGPQYF. The CDR3 DNA sequence: TGTGCCAGCAGTTACAACCTCCCAGGGCCCCAGTACTTC.

The chain couples TRBV14 to TRBJ1-1; D is ambiguous. The CDR3 sequence is 16 residues long. The germline V gene has CDR1 SGHDN and CDR2 FVKESK. V lost 4 bases and J 0 bases, leaving 15 bases between the germline ends. The CDR3 loop reads CASSRGRGVMNTEAFF. In DNA form, the CDR3 reads TGTGCCAGCAGCCGAGGCCGGGGAGTCATGAACACTGAAGCTTTCTTT.

The V and J genes are TRBV30 and TRBJ1-6; D is perhaps TRBD1 (6 bases). This CDR3 spans 14 amino acids. Germline CDR1 reads GTSNPN; CDR2 reads SVGIG (reference sequence). Trimming removed 3 bases from V and 4 bases from J, with 10 bases in between. CDR3 amino acids: CAWSRDTYNSPLHF. The CDR3 nucleotides read TGTGCCTGGAGCAGGGACACTTATAATTCACCCCTCCACTTT.

The rearrangement links TRBV20-1 to TRBJ1-5; the D gene is possibly TRBD1 (6 bases). The germline V gene has CDR1 DFQATT and CDR2 SNEGSKA (reference sequence). Trimming removed 4 bases from V and 7 bases from J, with 20 bases in between. This CDR3 has 15 residues. The CDR3 loop reads CSAISVDVRGQPQHF. The CDR3 DNA follows: TGCAGTGCTATCTCTGTCGACGTGAGGGGGCAGCCCCAGCATTTT.

The chain joins TRBV2 to TRBJ2-1, with TRBD2 matching 11 bases. This CDR3 has 14 residues. The V and J ends lost 7 bases and 9 bases, in that order; junction bases with no gene match: 8. In germline, CDR1 is SNHLY, CDR2 FYNNEI. The CDR3 DNA is TGTGCCAGCACCGTAGCGGGGGGGCCCCGTGAGCAGTTCTTC. Translated, it gives CASTVAGGPREQFF.

This clonotype appeared a single time. The rearrangement uses TRBV12-3 or TRBV12-4 and TRBJ1-2, with D uncertain. The V and J ends lost 8 bases and 0 bases respectively, with 10 bases between them. The CDR3 has 13 residues. The CDR3 DNA reads as TGTGCCAGCGTATCGAGAGCTAACTATGGCTACACCTTC. Protein: CASVSRANYGYTF.

V is TRBV18 and J is TRBJ2-5; D tentatively reads TRBD1 or TRBD2 (5 bases each). CDR3 length: 14 amino acids. The V gene's germline CDR1 is KGHSH and CDR2 LQKENI. The germline V and J ends were trimmed by 3 bases and 5 bases, with 13 bases remaining between them. CDR3 loop: CASSPPGTWETQYF. In DNA, the CDR3 is TGTGCCAGCTCACCTCCCGGGACCTGGGAGACCCAGTACTTC. Complete variable domain (other parts from reference TRBV18 and TRBJ2-5): NAGVMQNPRHLVRRRGQEARLRCSPMKGHSHVYWYRQLPEEGLKFMVYLQKENIIDESGMPKERFSAEFPKEGPSILRIQQVVRGDSAAYFCASSPPGTWETQYFGPGTRLLVL.

V and J are TRBV12-3 or TRBV12-4 and TRBJ2-3, with 9 bases lining up with TRBD1. The CDR3 has 15 amino acids. Losses at the gene ends were 2 bases for V and 3 bases for J; bases not matched to a gene: 3. This chain's CDR3 is CASSLRGQGTDTQYF. The CDR3 DNA follows: TGTGCCAGCAGTTTAAGGGGACAGGGAACAGATACGCAGTATTTT.

The chain carries TRBV5-1 and TRBJ1-4, with 8 bases aligning to TRBD1. Germline V lookup: CDR1 SGHRS, CDR2 YFSETQ. Trimming took 1 base from V and 14 from J; bases not matched to a gene: 22. This CDR3 contains 18 residues. The CDR3 is CASSLFTGGAPNLSFLFF. The CDR3 nucleotides read TGCGCCAGCAGCTTGTTTACAGGGGGTGCCCCCAACTTATCCTTCCTGTTTTTT.